The 8 T cell receptor beta chains below all came from one sample that was sequenced in a study of T cells in pancreatic ductal adenocarcinoma. No neoadjuvant therapy was given to the selected pancreatic ductal adenocarcinoma patients before their surgery. The repertoire was sequenced with immunoSEQ multiplex PCR; TCRdb's copy has only in-frame clones and lacks some. The sample records about 11,000 clones, roughly 85% being singletons. The sequenced sample was PBMCs. These receptors came from a human donor with pancreatic ductal adenocarcinoma.

V gene TRBV7-2 combines with J gene TRBJ1-2; tentatively, D is TRBD1 (6 bases). Germline-derived CDR1 and CDR2 are SGHTA and FQGNSA. The V end was cut by 5 bases, the J end by 2 bases, with 18 bases between. CDR3 length: 16 amino acids. The CDR3 coding sequence is TGTGCCAGCAGCCCCGGACGAGGCGGGGGCAACTATGGCTACACCTTC. Amino acids: CASSPGRGGGNYGYTF.

This chain uses TRBV29-1 with TRBJ1-2; TRBD1 agrees at 8 bases. V lost 5 bases, J lost 6 bases, and 5 bases stayed unmatched. Germline V CDR1 and CDR2: SQVTM, ANQGSEA. The CDR3 consists of 12 residues. DNA of the CDR3: TGCAGCGTTTGGACAGGGTTGGATGGCTACACCTTC. It specifies CSVWTGLDGYTF.

The DNA for the CDR3 is TGTGCCAGCAGCTTGCAGGGGTACAATCAGCCCCAGCATTTT. It translates to CASSLQGYNQPQHF. The chain is built from TRBV5-5 and TRBJ1-5; D is perhaps TRBD1 (6 bases). Germline CDR1 SGHKS, CDR2 YYEKEE (reference sequence). Between the trimmed V and J ends, which lost 1 base and 3 bases, there was a span of 8 bases. The CDR3 is 14 residues long.

V is TRBV5-1 and J is TRBJ2-3; 12 nucleotides match TRBD2. V lost 3 bases and J lost 6; bases outside the gene matches: 8. The CDR3 is 16 amino acids. CDR1 SGHRS and CDR2 YFSETQ come from the germline V gene. The chain's CDR3 is CASSSRLAGVGDTQYF. The CDR3, as DNA: TGCGCCAGCAGCTCCCGACTAGCGGGGGTTGGTGATACGCAGTATTTT.

The rearrangement joins TRBV7-8 to TRBJ2-5; D uncertain. V was shortened by 5 bases and J by 5 bases, with 6 bases between the two germline ends. The CDR3 has 11 amino acids. Germline V lookup: CDR1 SGHVS, CDR2 FQNEAQ. For the CDR3, the DNA is TGTGCCAGCAGCGCAAAGGAGACCCAGTACTTC. This translates into CASSAKETQYF.

The table lists this clone with a count of one. The chain links TRBV6-5 to TRBJ1-2; 8 nucleotides match TRBD1. Per germline, CDR1 MNHEY and CDR2 SVGAGI. V lost 4 bases and J lost 7; bases outside the gene matches: 11. CDR3 size: 15 residues. For the CDR3, the DNA is TGTGCCAGCAGTTTCTTGGACAGGGCGAAGGGTGGCTACACCTTC. It yields the protein CASSFLDRAKGGYTF.

This chain uses TRBV14 with TRBJ1-4; D remains ambiguous. Germline CDR1 SGHDN, CDR2 FVKESK. This CDR3 has 17 amino acids. V was trimmed by 1 base and J by 0 bases, leaving 12 bases between them. The CDR3 loop is CASSQVGRRATNEKLFF. In nucleotides, the CDR3 is TGTGCCAGCAGCCAAGTGGGCAGACGAGCAACTAATGAAAAACTGTTTTTT.

The chain links TRBV6-6 to TRBJ2-5, with D possibly being TRBD2 (6 bases). V lost 0 bases and J 5 bases, leaving 13 bases between the germline ends. The CDR3 consists of 15 residues. Germline CDR1 is MNHNY and CDR2 is SVGAGI (reference sequence). Written as DNA, the CDR3 is TGTGCCAGCAGTTACTCGTCGGGGGTCCGGGAGACCCAGTACTTC. This encodes CASSYSSGVRETQYF.